The 4 T cell receptor beta chains below come from one sample, sequenced in a study of blood T cell repertoires in COVID-19. Profiling relied on immunoSEQ multiplex PCR, and the TCRdb table lists in-frame clones only, not all of them. The sample lists roughly 410,000 clones, around nine tenths occurring once. Sequencing was done on a sample of peripheral blood. The receptors come from a woman between 40 and 55 years old with COVID-19, enrolled during active disease.

The V gene is TRBV7-9, the J gene TRBJ2-1; 9 nucleotides align to TRBD2. The CDR3 is 16 amino acids. V dropped 2 bases and J dropped 7; count of bases not matched to a gene: 9. CDR1 and CDR2 (germline): SEHNR, FQNEAQ (reference sequence). The DNA of the CDR3 is TGTGCCAGCAGCTTACTAGTGGGACTAGCTGCGAATGAGCAGTTCTTC. Its translation: CASSLLVGLAANEQFF.

The rearrangement joins TRBV14 to TRBJ1-1; D unresolved. The V end lost 0 bases, the J end lost 5 bases, and 7 bases lay between the germline ends. The length of the CDR3 is 13 residues. Per the germline V gene, CDR1 is SGHDN and CDR2 is FVKESK. The CDR3 here is CASSQEARTEAFF. CDR3 sequence (DNA): TGTGCCAGCAGCCAAGAGGCCAGAACTGAAGCTTTCTTT.

The table lists this clone with a count of one. The rearrangement uses TRBV4-3 and TRBJ1-2; D gene uncertain. The germline gives CDR1 LGHNA, CDR2 YSLEER. The V end was cut by 1 base, the J end by 6 bases, with 9 bases between. The CDR3 contains 13 residues. The CDR3 reads CASSQVEGNGYTF. Here the CDR3 DNA reads TGCGCCAGCAGCCAAGTAGAGGGAAATGGCTACACCTTC.

This clone was observed a handful of times. This sequence joins TRBV5-8 and TRBJ2-7; D is unclear. Trimming took 4 bases from V and 7 from J, leaving 12 bases between them. CDR1 is SGHTS and CDR2 is YDEGEE in the germline V gene. The CDR3 runs 12 residues. The CDR3 loop reads CASSIVRGEQYF. The DNA of the CDR3 is TGTGCCAGCAGCATAGTGCGCGGTGAGCAGTACTTC.